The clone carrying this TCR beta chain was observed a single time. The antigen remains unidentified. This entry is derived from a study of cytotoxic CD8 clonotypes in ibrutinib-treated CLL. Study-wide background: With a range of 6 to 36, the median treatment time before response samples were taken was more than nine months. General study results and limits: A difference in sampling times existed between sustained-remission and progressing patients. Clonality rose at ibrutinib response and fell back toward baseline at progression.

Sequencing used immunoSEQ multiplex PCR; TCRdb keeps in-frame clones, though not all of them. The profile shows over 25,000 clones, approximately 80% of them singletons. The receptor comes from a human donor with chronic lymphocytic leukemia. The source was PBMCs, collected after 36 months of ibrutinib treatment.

CDR3 amino acids: CASSSETRSSYEQYF. CDR3 bases: TGTGCCAGCAGCTCGGAAACAAGGAGCTCCTACGAGCAGTACTTC. The rearrangement joins TRBV7-9 to TRBJ2-7; D ambiguous. This CDR3 spans 15 amino acids. The germline V gene has CDR1 SEHNR and CDR2 FQNEAQ (reference sequence). The V gene lost 4 bases and the J gene lost 0 bases, with 13 bases spanning the gap.